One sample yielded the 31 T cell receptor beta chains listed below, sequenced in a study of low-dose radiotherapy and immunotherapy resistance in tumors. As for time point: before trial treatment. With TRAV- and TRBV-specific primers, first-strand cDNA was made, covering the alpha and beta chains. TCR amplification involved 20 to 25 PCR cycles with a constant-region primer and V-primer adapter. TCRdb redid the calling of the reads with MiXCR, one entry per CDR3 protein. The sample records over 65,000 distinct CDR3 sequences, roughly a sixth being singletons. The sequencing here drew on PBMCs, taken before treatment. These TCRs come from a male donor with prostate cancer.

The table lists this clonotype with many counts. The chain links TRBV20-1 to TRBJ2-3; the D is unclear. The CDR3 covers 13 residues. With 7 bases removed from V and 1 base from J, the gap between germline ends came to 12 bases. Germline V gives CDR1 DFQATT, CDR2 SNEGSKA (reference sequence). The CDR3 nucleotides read TGCAGTGAGGTGGTCATAGGCACAGATACGCAGTATTTT. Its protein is CSEVVIGTDTQYF.

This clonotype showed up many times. The CDR3 loop is CASRPQGALDNSPLHF. DNA of the CDR3: TGTGCCAGCAGGCCACAGGGGGCGCTTGATAATTCACCCCTCCACTTT. V gene TRBV25-1 combines with J gene TRBJ1-6; TRBD1 matches at 9 bases. J was trimmed by 5 bases and V by 6 bases; bases with no gene match: 8. The CDR3 spans 16 residues. CDR1 is MGHDK, CDR2 SYGVNS, per germline. Drawing the rest from reference TRBV25-1 and TRBJ1-6, the complete variable domain is EADIYQTPRYLVIGTGKKITLECSQTMGHDKMYWYQQDPGMELHLIHYSYGVNSTEKGDLSSESTVSRIRTEHFPLTLESARPSHTSQYLCASRPQGALDNSPLHFGNGTRLTVT.

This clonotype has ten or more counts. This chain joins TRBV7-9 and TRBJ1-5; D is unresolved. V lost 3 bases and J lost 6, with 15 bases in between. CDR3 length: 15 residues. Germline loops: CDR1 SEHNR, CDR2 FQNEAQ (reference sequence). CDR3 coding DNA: TGTGCCAGCAGCTTTGTTGTCAGGCATAGTCAGCCCCAGCATTTT. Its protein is CASSFVVRHSQPQHF.

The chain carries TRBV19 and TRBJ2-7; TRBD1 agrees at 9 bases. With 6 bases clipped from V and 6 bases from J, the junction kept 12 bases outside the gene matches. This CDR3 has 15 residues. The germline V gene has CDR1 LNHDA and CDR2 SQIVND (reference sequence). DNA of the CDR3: TGTGCCAGTAGGGGGCCGGGACAGGGCAGCGGCGAGCAGTACTTC. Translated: CASRGPGQGSGEQYF.

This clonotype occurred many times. Here the CDR3 reads CAWTGISLSTGELFF. The CDR3 region has the DNA TGTGCCTGGACAGGGATTAGCCTCTCCACCGGGGAGCTGTTTTTT. This rearrangement joins TRBV30 to TRBJ2-2, with D possibly TRBD1 on 5 matching bases. Between the trimmed V and J ends, which lost 4 bases and 4 bases, there was a span of 16 bases. Germline loops: CDR1 GTSNPN, CDR2 SVGIG (reference sequence). The CDR3 totals 15 residues.

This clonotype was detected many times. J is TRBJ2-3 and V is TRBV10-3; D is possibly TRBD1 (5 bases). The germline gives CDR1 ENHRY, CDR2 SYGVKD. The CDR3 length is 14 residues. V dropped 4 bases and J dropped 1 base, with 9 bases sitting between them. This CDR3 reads CAISVETGTDTQYF. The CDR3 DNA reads TGTGCCATCAGTGTCGAGACAGGCACAGATACGCAGTATTTT.

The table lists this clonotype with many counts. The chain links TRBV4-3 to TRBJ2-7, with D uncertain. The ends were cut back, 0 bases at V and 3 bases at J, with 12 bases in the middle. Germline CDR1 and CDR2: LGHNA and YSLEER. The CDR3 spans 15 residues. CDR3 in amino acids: CASSQEGASFYEQYF. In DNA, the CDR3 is TGCGCCAGCAGCCAAGAAGGCGCCAGCTTCTACGAGCAGTACTTC.

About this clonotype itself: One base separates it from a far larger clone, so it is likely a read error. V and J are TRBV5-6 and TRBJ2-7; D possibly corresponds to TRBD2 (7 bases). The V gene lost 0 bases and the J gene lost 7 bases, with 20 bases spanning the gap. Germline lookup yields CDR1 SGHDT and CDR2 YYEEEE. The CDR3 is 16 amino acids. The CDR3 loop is CASSLEFGGLDNEQYF. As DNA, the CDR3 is TGTGCCAGCAGCTTGGAATTCGGGGGGCTTGACAATGAGCAGTACTTC.

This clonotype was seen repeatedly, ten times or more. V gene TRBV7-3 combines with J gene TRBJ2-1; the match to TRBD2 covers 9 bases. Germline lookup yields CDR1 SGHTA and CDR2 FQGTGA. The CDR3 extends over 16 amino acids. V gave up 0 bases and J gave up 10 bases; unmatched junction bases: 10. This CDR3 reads CASSLTWSSGEREQFF. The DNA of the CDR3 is TGTGCCAGCAGCTTAACGTGGTCTAGCGGGGAGCGGGAGCAGTTCTTC. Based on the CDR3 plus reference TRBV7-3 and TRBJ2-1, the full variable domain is GAGVSQTPSNKVTEKGKYVELRCDPISGHTALYWYRQSLGQGPEFLIYFQGTGAADDSGLPNDRFFAVRPEGSVSTLKIQRTERGDSAVYLCASSLTWSSGEREQFFGPGTRLTVL.

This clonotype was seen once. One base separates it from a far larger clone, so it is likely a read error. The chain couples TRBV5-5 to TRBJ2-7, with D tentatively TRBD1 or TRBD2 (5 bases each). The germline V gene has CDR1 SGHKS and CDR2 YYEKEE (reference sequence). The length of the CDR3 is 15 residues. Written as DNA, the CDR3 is TGCGCCAGCAGCTCGGGATTGGGACCACCGAATGAGCAGTACTTC. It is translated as CASSSGLGPPNEQYF.

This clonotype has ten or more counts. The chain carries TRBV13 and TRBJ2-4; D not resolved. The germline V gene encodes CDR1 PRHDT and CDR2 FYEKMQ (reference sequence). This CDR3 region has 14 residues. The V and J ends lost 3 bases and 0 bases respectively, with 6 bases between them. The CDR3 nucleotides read TGTGCCAGCAGCTTGGCTCTAGCCAAAAACATTCAGTACTTC. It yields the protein CASSLALAKNIQYF.

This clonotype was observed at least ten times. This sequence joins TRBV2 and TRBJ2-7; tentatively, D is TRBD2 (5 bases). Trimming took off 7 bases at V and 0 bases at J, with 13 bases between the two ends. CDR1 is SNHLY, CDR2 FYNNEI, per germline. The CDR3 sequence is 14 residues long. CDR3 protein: CASKVFGGSYEQYF. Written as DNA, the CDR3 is TGTGCCAGCAAAGTATTTGGAGGCTCCTACGAGCAGTACTTC.

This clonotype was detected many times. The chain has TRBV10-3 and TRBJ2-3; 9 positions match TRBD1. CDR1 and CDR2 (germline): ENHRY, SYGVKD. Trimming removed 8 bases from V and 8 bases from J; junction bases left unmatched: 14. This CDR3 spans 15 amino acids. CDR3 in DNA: TGTGCCATCGGAGGTCCCGGGACAGGGTATTCTACGCAGTATTTT. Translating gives CAIGGPGTGYSTQYF.

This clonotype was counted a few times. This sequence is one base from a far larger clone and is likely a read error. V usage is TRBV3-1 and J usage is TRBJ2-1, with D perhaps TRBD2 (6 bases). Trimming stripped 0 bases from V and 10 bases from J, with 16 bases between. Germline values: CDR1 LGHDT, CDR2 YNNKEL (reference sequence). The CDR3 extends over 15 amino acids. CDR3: CASSQDSGPSYEQFF. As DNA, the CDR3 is TGTGCCAGCAGCCAAGATAGCGGCCCATCCTACGAGCAGTTCTTC.

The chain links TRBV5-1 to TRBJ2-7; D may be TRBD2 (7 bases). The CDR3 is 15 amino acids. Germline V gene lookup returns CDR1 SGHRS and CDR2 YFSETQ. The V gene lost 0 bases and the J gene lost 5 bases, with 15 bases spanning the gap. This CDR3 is CASSLEGGGGNEQYF. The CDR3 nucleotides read TGCGCCAGCAGCTTGGAGGGGGGAGGGGGGAACGAGCAGTACTTC.

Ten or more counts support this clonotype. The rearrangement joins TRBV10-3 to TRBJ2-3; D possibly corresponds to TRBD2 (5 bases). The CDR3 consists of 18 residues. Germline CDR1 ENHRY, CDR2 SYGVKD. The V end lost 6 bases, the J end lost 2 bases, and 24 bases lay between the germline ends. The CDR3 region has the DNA TGTGCCATCAGGGGCCGGATGACTACCCTATTACACACAGATACGCAGTATTTT. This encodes CAIRGRMTTLLHTDTQYF.

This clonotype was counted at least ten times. The CDR3 DNA sequence: TGTGCCAGCAGCCAAGCGTACGGGACAGGGACCTACGAGCAGTACTTC. It translates to CASSQAYGTGTYEQYF. This sequence joins TRBV14 and TRBJ2-7, with TRBD1 identical over 9 bases. Germline CDR1 is SGHDN and CDR2 is FVKESK. The CDR3 loop spans 16 amino acids. Losses at the gene ends were 1 base for V and 2 bases for J; bases not matched to a gene: 6.

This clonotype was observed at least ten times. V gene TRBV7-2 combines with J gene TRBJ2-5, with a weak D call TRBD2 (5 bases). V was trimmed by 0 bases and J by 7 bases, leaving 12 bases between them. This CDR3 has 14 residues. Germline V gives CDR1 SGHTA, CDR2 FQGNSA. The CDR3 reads CASSLAIAPGTQYF. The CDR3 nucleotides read TGTGCCAGCAGCTTAGCGATAGCGCCAGGGACCCAGTACTTC. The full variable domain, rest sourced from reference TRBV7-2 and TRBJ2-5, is GAGVSQSPSNKVTEKGKDVELRCDPISGHTALYWYRQSLGQGLEFLIYFQGNSAPDKSGLPSDRFSAERTGGSVSTLTIQRTQQEDSAVYLCASSLAIAPGTQYFGPGTRLLVL.

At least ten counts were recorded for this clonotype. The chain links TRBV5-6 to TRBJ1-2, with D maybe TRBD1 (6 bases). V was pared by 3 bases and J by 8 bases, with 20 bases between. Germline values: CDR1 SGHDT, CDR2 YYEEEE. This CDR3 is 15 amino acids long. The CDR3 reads CASSSPGQPRGGYTF. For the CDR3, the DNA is TGTGCCAGCAGCTCCCCTGGACAGCCTCGGGGCGGCTACACCTTC.

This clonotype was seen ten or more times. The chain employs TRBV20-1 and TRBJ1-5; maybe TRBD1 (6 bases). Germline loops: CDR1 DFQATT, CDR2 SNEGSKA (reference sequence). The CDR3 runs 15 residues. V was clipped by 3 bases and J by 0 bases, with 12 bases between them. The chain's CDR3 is CSASTGWSSNQPQHF. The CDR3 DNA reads TGCAGTGCTAGTACAGGGTGGAGTAGCAATCAGCCCCAGCATTTT.

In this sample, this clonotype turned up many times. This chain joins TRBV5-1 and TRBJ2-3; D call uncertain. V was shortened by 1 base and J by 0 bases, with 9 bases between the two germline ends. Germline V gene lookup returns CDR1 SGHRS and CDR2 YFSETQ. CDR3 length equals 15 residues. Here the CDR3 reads CASSLSTGSTDTQYF. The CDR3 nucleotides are TGCGCCAGCAGCTTGTCGACGGGCAGCACAGATACGCAGTATTTT.

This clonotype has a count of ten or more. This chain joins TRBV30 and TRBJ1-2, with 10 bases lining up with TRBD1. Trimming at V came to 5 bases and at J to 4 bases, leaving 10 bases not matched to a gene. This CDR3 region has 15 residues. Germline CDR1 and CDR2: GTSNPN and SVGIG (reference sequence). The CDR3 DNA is TGTGCCTGGGGAGGAACCGGGACAGGGGTCTATGGCTACACCTTC. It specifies CAWGGTGTGVYGYTF.

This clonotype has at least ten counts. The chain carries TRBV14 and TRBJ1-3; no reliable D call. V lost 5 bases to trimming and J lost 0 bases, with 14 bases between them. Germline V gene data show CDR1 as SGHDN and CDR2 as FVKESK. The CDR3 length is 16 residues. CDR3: CASSWKTWSSGNTIYF. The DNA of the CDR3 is TGTGCCAGCAGCTGGAAGACATGGAGCTCTGGAAACACCATATATTTT.

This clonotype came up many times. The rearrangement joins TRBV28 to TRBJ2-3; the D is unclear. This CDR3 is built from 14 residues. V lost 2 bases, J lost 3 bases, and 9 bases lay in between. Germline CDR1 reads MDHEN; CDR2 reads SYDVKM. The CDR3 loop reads CASSLRVITDTQYF. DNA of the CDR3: TGTGCCAGCAGTTTAAGGGTTATAACAGATACGCAGTATTTT. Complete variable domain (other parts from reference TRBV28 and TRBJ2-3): DVKVTQSSRYLVKRTGEKVFLECVQDMDHENMFWYRQDPGLGLRLIYFSYDVKMKEKGDIPEGYSVSREKKERFSLILESASTNQTSMYLCASSLRVITDTQYFGPGTRLTVL.

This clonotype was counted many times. CDR3 bases: TGTGCCAGTAGTATAGAACCTCCGCCCCAGCATTTT. It is translated as CASSIEPPPQHF. The genes are TRBV19 and TRBJ1-5; D call uncertain. The CDR3 loop spans 12 amino acids. The germline V gene encodes CDR1 LNHDA and CDR2 SQIVND (reference sequence). V lost 0 bases and J lost 9, with 6 bases in between.

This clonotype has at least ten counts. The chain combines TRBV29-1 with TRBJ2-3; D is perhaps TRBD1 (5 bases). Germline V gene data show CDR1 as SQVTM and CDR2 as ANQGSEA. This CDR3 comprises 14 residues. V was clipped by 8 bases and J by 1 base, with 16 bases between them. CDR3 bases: TGCAGCATCGCAGGGAAAGGCCGCACAGATACGCAGTATTTT. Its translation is CSIAGKGRTDTQYF.

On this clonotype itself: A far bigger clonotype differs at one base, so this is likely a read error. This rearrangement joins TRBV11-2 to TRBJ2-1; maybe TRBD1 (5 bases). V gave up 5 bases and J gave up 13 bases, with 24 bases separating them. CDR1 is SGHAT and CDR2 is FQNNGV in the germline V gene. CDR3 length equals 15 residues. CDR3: CASSPSPGPQETQFF. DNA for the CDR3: TGTGCCAGCAGCCCCTCCCCAGGGCCGCAAGAGACCCAGTTCTTC.

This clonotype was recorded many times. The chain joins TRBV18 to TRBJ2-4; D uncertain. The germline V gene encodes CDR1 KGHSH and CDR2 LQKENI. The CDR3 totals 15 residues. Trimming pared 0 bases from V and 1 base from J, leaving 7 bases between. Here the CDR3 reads CASSPPERAKNIQYF. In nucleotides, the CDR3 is TGTGCCAGCTCACCACCTGAACGGGCCAAAAACATTCAGTACTTC.

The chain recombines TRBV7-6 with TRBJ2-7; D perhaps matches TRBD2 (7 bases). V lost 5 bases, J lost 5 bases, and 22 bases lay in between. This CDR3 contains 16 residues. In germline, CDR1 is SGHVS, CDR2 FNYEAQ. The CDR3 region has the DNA TGTGCCAGCAGCCATTTTGAGGGGGGGGGCGGCAACGAGCAGTACTTC. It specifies CASSHFEGGGGNEQYF. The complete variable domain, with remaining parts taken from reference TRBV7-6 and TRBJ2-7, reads GAGVSQSPRYKVTKRGQDVALRCDPISGHVSLYWYRQALGQGPEFLTYFNYEAQQDKSGLPNDRFSAERPEGSISTLTIQRTEQRDSAMYRCASSHFEGGGGNEQYFGPGTRLTVT.

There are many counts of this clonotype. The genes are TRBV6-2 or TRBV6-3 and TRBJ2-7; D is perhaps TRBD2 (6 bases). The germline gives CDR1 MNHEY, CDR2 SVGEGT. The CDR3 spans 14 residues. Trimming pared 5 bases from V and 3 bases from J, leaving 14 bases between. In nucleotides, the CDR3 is TGTGCCAGCAGTGGGGGACTCCTCCACTACGAGCAGTACTTC. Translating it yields CASSGGLLHYEQYF.

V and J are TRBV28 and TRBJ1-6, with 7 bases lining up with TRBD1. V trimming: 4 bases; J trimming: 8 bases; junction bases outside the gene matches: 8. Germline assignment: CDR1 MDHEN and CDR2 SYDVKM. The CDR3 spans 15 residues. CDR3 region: CASSSLRDSHSPLHF. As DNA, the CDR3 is TGTGCCAGCAGTTCTCTCCGGGACAGTCATTCACCCCTCCACTTT.